The clone carrying this TCR beta chain occurred once. Its cognate antigen is unknown. Sequencing used immunoSEQ multiplex PCR; TCRdb keeps in-frame clones, though not all of them. The table records some 55,000 clones, about 87% of them present only once. Time point here: week 5, during vaccination. Doses of 300 ug of mutant IDH1 20-mer peptide were given with topical imiquimod. Donors' newly diagnosed IDH1-mutant WHO grade 3 or 4 astrocytomas lacked nuclear ATRX. The CDR3 has 11 amino acids. Trimming shortened V by 8 bases and J by 3 bases, and 6 bases separated the two germline ends. CDR1 is SNHLY, CDR2 FYNNEI, per germline. The data were obtained in a study of a mutant IDH1 vaccine in newly diagnosed glioma. The wider study: Treated patients had a mean age of about 38 years and a 62.5% male, around 38% female split. Those enrolled had earlier been treated with radiotherapy, temozolomide, or both, mostly both.

This TCR came from a woman in her forties with glioma. The specimen was PBMCs, collected from a glioma patient whose treatment included an IDH1 peptide vaccine. The V gene is TRBV2, the J gene TRBJ2-3, with D possibly being TRBD2 (6 bases). The CDR3 region is CASGRTDTQYF. The DNA of the CDR3 is TGTGCCAGCGGGAGGACAGATACGCAGTATTTT.